This entry describes one T cell receptor beta chain. What it binds is not known. This entry belongs to a study of cytomegalovirus exposure and HLA in healthy donors. On the study more broadly: Among the approximately 370 donors who were genotyped, about 80% fell in the genetic ancestry cluster that is associated with self-reported Caucasian donors.

Regarding the study as a whole: Solely CMV serostatus was available to characterize immune exposure.

Germline V gives CDR1 SGHVS, CDR2 FQNEAQ. The CDR3 is 14 amino acids. The V end was cut by 1 base, the J end by 7 bases, with 13 bases between. PCR involved 60 Vbeta and 13 Jbeta primers. Some clones are missing from TCRdb's copy, which holds only in-frame ones; the method was immunoSEQ multiplex PCR. The sample contains fewer than 350,000 clones, 80% to 90% of which appear only once. The material sequenced was PBMCs. This receptor was taken from a woman younger than 30 in good health and CMV-seronegative. J is TRBJ1-2 and V is TRBV7-8; D gene uncertain. As DNA, the CDR3 is TGTGCCAGCAGCTTAGAGAGCGGCGGGGTTGGCTACACCTTC. This sequence encodes CASSLESGGVGYTF.